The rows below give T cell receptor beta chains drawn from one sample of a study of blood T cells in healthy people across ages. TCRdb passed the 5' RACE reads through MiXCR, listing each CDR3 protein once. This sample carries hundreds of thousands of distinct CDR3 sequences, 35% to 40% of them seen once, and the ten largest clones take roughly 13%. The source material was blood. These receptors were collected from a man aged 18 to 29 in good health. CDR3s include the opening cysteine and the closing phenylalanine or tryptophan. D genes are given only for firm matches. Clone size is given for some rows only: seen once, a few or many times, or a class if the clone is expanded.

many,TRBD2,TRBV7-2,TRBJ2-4,CASSLALRTSVAKNIQYF,TGTGCCAGCAGCTTAGCCCTCCGGACTAGCGTGGCCAAAAACATTCAGTACTTC
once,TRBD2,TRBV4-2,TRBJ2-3,CASSPEAAGGPSDTQYF,TGTGCCAGCAGCCCGGAGGCGGCGGGAGGGCCCTCAGATACGCAGTATTTT
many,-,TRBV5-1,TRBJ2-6,CASSLSGSGANVLTF,TGCGCCAGCAGCTTGTCAGGCTCTGGGGCCAACGTCCTGACTTTC
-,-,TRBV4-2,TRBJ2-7,CASSQDWRDYEQYF,TGTGCCAGCAGCCAAGATTGGCGGGACTACGAGCAGTACTTC
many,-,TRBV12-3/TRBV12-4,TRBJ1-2,CASSARGRYGYTF,TGTGCCAGCAGTGCGCGGGGCAGATATGGCTACACCTTC
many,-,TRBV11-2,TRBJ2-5,CASDGGQETQYF,TGTGCCTCCGACGGGGGCCAAGAGACCCAGTACTTC
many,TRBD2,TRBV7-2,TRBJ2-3,CASSSGLATTDTQYF,TGTGCCAGCAGCTCCGGACTAGCTACCACAGATACGCAGTATTTT
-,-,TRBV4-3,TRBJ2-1,CASGQDRYNEQFF,TGCGCCAGCGGCCAAGATCGGTACAATGAGCAGTTCTTC
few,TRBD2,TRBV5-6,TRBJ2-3,CASSPERGVGTDTQYF,TGTGCCAGCAGCCCAGAGCGGGGGGTGGGCACAGATACGCAGTATTTT
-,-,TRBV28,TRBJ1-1,CASSSGGQTEAFF,TGTGCCAGCAGTTCCGGGGGGCAGACTGAAGCTTTCTTT
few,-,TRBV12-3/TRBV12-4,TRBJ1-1,CASILNGEGGTEAFF,TGTGCCAGCATCTTGAATGGGGAAGGGGGCACTGAAGCTTTCTTT
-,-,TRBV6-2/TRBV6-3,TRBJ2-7,CASSYSRLGRGHEQYF,TGTGCCAGCAGTTACTCGAGACTTGGCAGGGGACACGAGCAGTACTTC
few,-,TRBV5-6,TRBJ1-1,CASSWGESPNTEAFF,TGTGCCAGCAGCTGGGGAGAGAGTCCTAACACTGAAGCTTTCTTT